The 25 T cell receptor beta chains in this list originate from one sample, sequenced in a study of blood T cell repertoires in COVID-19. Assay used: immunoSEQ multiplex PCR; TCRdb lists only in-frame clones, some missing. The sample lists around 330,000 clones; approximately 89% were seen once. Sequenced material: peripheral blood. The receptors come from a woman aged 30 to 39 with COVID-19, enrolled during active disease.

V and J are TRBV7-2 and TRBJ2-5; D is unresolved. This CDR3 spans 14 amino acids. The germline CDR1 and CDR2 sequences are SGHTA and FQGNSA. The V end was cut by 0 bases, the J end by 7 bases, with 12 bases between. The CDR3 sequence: CASSLAAVGGTQYF. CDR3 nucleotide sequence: TGTGCCAGCAGCTTAGCCGCAGTCGGCGGGACCCAGTACTTC.

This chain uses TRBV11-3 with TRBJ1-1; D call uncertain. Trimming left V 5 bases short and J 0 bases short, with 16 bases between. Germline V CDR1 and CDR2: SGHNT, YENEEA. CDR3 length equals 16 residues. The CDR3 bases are TGTGCCAGCAGCCCGCGGAACGACCCGATGAACACTGAAGCTTTCTTT. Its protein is CASSPRNDPMNTEAFF.

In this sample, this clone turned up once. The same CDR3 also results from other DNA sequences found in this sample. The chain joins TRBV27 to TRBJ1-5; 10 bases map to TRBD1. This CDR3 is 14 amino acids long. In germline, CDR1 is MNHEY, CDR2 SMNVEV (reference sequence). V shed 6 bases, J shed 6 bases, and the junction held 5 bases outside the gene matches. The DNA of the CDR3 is TGTGCCAGCAGGGTGACAGGGGGCGTTCAGCCCCAGCATTTT. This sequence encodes CASRVTGGVQPQHF.

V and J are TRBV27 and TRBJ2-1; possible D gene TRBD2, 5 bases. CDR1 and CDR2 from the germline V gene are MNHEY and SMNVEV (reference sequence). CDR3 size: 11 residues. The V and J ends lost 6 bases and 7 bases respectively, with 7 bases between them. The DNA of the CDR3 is TGTGCCAGCAGCGACTATAATGAGCAGTTCTTC. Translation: CASSDYNEQFF.

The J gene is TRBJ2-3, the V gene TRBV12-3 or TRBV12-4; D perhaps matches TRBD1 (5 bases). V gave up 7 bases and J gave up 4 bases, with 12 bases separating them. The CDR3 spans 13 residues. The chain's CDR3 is CASKGKLADTQYF. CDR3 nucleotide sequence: TGTGCCAGCAAGGGGAAACTCGCAGATACGCAGTATTTT.

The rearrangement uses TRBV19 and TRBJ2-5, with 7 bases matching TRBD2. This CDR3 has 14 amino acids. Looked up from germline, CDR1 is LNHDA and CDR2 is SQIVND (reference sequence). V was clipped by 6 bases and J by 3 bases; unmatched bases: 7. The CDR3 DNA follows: TGTGCCAGTAGGATCATGGCGGGGGAAGAGACCCAGTACTTC. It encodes CASRIMAGEETQYF.

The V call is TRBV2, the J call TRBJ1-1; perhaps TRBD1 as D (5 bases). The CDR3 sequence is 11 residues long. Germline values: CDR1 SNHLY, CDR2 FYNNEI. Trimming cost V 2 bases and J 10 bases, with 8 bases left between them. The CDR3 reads CASSERGTAFF. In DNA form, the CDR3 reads TGTGCCAGCAGTGAACGGGGGACAGCTTTCTTT.

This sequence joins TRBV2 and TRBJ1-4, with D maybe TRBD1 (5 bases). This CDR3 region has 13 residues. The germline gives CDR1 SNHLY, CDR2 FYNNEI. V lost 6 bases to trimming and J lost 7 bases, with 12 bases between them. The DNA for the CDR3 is TGTGCCAGCAGCGAAAGGGGTGGTGAAAAACTGTTTTTT. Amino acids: CASSERGGEKLFF.

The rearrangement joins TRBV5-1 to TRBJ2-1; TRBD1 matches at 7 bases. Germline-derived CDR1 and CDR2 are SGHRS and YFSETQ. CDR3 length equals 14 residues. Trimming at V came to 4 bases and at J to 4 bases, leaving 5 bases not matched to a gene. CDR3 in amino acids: CASSEGASYNEQFF. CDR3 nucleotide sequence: TGCGCCAGCAGCGAGGGGGCCTCATACAATGAGCAGTTCTTC.

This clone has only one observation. The CDR3 sequence: CASSSGGLTDTQYF. The CDR3 DNA reads as TGTGCCAGCAGCTCGGGTGGACTCACAGATACGCAGTATTTT. The chain links TRBV7-3 to TRBJ2-3; D is perhaps TRBD2 (5 bases). V was clipped by 4 bases and J by 2 bases, with 10 bases between them. The CDR3 runs to 14 residues. The germline V gene has CDR1 SGHTA and CDR2 FQGTGA. The full variable domain, completed using reference TRBV7-3 and TRBJ2-3, is GAGVSQTPSNKVTEKGKYVELRCDPISGHTALYWYRQSLGQGPEFLIYFQGTGAADDSGLPNDRFFAVRPEGSVSTLKIQRTERGDSAVYLCASSSGGLTDTQYFGPGTRLTVL.

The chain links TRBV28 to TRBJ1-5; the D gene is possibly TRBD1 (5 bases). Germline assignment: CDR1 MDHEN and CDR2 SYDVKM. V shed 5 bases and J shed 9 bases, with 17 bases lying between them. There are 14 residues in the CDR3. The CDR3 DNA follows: TGTGCCAGCAGTCCACAGGACGGACCTGGGCCCCAGCATTTT. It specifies CASSPQDGPGPQHF. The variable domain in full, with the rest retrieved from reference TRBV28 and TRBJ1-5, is DVKVTQSSRYLVKRTGEKVFLECVQDMDHENMFWYRQDPGLGLRLIYFSYDVKMKEKGDIPEGYSVSREKKERFSLILESASTNQTSMYLCASSPQDGPGPQHFGDGTRLSIL.

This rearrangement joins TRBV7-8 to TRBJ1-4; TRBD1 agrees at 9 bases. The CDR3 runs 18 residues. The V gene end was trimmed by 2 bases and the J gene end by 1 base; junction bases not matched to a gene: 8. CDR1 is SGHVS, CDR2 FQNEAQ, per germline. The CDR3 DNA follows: TGTGCCAGCAGCTTATTAGACAGGGGGAGGGGAACTAATGAAAAACTGTTTTTT. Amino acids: CASSLLDRGRGTNEKLFF.

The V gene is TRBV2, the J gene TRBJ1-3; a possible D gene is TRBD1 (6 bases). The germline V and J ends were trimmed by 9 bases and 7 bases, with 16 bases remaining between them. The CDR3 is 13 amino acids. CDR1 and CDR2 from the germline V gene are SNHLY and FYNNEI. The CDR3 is CASGDTGRNTIYF. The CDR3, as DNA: TGTGCCAGTGGGGACACCGGTAGGAACACCATATATTTT.

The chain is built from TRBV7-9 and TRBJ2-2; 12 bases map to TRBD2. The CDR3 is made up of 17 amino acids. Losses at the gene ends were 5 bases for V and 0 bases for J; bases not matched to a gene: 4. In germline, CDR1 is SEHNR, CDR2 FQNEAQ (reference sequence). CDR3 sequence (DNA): TGTGCCAGCAGCGCCGGACTAGCGGGGCCGAACACCGGGGAGCTGTTTTTT. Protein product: CASSAGLAGPNTGELFF.

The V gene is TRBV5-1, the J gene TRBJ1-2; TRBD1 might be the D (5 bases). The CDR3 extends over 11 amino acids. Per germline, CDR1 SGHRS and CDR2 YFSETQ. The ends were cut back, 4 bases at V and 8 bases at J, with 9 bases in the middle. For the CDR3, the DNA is TGCGCCAGCAGCGAGGGACTGGGCTACACCTTC. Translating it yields CASSEGLGYTF.

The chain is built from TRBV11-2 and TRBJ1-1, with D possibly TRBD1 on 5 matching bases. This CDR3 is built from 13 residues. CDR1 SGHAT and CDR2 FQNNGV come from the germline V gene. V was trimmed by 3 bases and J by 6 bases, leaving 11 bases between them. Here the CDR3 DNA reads TGTGCCAGCAGCTTCGACTGGGGCGCTGAAGCTTTCTTT. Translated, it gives CASSFDWGAEAFF.

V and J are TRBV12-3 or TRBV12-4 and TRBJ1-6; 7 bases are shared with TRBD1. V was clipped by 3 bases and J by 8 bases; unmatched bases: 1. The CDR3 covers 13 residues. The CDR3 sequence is CASSFTGDSPLHF. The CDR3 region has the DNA TGTGCCAGCAGTTTCACAGGGGATTCACCCCTCCACTTT.

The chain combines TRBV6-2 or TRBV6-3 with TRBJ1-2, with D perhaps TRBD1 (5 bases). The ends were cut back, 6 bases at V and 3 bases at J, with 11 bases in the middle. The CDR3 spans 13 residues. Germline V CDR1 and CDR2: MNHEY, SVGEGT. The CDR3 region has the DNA TGTGCCAGCAGCGATAGGACATACTATGGCTACACCTTC. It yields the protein CASSDRTYYGYTF.

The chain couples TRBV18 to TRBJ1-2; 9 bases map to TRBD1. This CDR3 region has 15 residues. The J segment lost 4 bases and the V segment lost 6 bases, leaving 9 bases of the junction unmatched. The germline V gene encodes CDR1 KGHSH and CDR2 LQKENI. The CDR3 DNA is TGTGCCAGCTCCCTCGGACAGGGGCCTTCCTATGGCTACACCTTC. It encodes CASSLGQGPSYGYTF.

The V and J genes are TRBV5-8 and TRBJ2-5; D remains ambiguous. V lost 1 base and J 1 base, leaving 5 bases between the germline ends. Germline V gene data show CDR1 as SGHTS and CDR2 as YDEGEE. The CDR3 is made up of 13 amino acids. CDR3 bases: TGTGCCAGCAGCTTGCGTTCCCAAGAGACCCAGTACTTC. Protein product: CASSLRSQETQYF.

This chain's CDR3 is CASSLDRNYEQYV. The CDR3, as DNA: TGTGCCAGCAGCTTAGATCGTAACTACGAGCAGTACGTC. The chain recombines TRBV11-3 with TRBJ2-7; D is unclear. The ends were cut back, 0 bases at V and 3 bases at J, with 6 bases in the middle. The CDR3 contains 13 residues. The germline gives CDR1 SGHNT, CDR2 YENEEA.

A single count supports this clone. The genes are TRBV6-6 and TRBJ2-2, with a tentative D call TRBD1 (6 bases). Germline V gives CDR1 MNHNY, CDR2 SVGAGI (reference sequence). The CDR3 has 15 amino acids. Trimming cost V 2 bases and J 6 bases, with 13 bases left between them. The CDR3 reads CASSYAQGGAGELFF. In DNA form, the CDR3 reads TGTGCCAGCAGTTACGCACAGGGTGGCGCCGGGGAGCTGTTTTTT.

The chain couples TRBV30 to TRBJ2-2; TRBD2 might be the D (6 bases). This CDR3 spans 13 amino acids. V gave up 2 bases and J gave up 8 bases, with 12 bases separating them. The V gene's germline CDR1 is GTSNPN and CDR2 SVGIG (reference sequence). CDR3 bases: TGTGCCTGGAGTCCGGGGGTAGCGGGGGAGCTGTTTTTT. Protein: CAWSPGVAGELFF.

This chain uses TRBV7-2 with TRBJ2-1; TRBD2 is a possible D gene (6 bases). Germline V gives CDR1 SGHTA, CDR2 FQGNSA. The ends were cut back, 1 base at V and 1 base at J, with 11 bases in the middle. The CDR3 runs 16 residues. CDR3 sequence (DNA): TGTGCCAGCAGCTTAGACGCGGGGCGTTCCTACAATGAGCAGTTCTTC. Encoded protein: CASSLDAGRSYNEQFF.

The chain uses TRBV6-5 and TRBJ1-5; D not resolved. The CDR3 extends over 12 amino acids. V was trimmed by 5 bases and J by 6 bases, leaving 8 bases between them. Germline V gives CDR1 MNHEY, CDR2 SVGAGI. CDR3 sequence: CASSTAGQPQHF. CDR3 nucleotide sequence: TGTGCCAGCAGTACCGCCGGTCAGCCCCAGCATTTT.